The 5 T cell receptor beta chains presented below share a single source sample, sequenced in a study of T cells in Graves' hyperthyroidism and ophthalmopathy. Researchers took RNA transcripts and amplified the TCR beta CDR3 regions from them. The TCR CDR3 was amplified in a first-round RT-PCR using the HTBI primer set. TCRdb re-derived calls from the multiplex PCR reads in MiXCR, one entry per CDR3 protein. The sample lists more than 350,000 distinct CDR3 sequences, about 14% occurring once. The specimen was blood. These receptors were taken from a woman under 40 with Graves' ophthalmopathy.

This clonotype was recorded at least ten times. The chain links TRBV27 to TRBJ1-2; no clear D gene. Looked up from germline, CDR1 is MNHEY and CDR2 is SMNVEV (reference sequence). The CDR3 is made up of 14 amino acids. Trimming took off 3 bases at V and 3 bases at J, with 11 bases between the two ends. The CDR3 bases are TGTGCCAGCAGTTTGAACAAAGGTGACTATGGCTACACCTTC. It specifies CASSLNKGDYGYTF.

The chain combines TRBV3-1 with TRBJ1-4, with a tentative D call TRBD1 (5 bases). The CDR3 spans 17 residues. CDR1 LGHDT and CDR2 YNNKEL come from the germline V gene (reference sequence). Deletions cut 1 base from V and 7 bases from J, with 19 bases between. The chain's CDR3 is CASSQVSQGRPGEKLFF. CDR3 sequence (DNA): TGTGCCAGCAGCCAAGTTTCGCAGGGCCGTCCCGGTGAAAAACTGTTTTTT. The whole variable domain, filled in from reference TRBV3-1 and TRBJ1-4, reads DTAVSQTPKYLVTQMGNDKSIKCEQNLGHDTMYWYKQDSKKFLKIMFSYNNKELIINETVPNRFSPKSPDKAHLNLHINSLELGDSAVYFCASSQVSQGRPGEKLFFGSGTQLSVL.

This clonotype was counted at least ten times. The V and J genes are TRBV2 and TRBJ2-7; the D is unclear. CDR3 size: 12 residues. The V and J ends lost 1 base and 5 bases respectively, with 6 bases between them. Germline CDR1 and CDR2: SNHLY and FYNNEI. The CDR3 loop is CASSEGIDEQYF. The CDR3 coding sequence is TGTGCCAGCAGTGAAGGGATAGACGAGCAGTACTTC.

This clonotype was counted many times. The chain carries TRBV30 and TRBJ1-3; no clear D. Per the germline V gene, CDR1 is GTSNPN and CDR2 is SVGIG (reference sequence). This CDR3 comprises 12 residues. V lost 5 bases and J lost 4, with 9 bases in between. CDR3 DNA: TGTGCCTGGTCGATTCGCGGAAACACCATATATTTT. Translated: CAWSIRGNTIYF.

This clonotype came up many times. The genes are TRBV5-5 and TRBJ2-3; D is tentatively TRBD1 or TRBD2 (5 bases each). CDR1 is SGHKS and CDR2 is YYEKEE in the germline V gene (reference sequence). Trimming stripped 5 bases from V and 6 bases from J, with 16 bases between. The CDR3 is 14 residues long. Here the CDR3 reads CASRSGPGGDTQYF. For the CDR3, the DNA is TGTGCCAGCAGATCGGGGCCGGGCGGGGATACGCAGTATTTT.